What follows is one T cell receptor (beta chain) and its context. Its antigen is as yet unknown. CDR1 and CDR2 from the germline V gene are MDHEN and SYDVKM. CDR3 size: 13 residues. With V trimmed by 7 bases and J by 8 bases, 9 bases remained unmatched. The data were taken from a study of cytomegalovirus exposure and HLA in healthy donors. PCR was performed using 60 Vbeta and 13 Jbeta primers. The assay was immunoSEQ multiplex PCR, and TCRdb's table has in-frame clones only and misses some. This sample's clone table lists about 120,000 clones. General study results and limits: The study labeled approximately 150 TCR beta chains cytomegalovirus-associated.

J is TRBJ1-2 and V is TRBV28, with 8 bases matching TRBD1. The sequence derives from a man aged 35-49 years in good health and CMV-seropositive. Source material: PBMCs. In DNA, the CDR3 is TGTGCCAGCAACAATCAGGGGGCGCGGGGCTACACCTTC. Its translation is CASNNQGARGYTF.